These 2 T cell receptor beta chains originate from one sample sequenced in a study of a mutant IDH1 vaccine in newly diagnosed glioma. Sample time point: week 35, safety follow-up. All doses held 300 ug of mutant IDH1 20-mer peptide, with topical imiquimod. For these TCRs, the target antigens are not known. Produced via immunoSEQ multiplex PCR; TCRdb's table is partial and in-frame only. The sample records about 60,000 clones, around four fifths being singletons. The sequenced sample was PBMCs, obtained from a glioma patient whose treatment included an IDH1 peptide vaccine. The receptors stem from a man between 25 and 39 years old with glioma.

This chain uses TRBV6-6 with TRBJ2-3; 10 bases align to TRBD2. In germline, CDR1 is MNHNY, CDR2 SVGAGI (reference sequence). Trimming cost V 4 bases and J 4 bases; bases outside gene matches: 8. The CDR3 runs to 16 residues. The CDR3 region is CASSSTGTSVADTQYF. DNA for the CDR3: TGTGCCAGCAGTTCCACCGGGACTAGCGTCGCAGATACGCAGTATTTT.

On this clone itself: As the CDR3 is not closed by the conserved phenylalanine or tryptophan, this likely results from a read error. The chain employs TRBV30 and TRBJ1-2, with a tentative D call TRBD1 (5 bases). Germline loops: CDR1 GTSNPN, CDR2 SVGIG (reference sequence). V lost 2 bases to trimming and J lost 3 bases, with 13 bases between them. The CDR3 contains 14 residues. CDR3 sequence (DNA): TGTGCCTGGAGTCTTAGGGGCCGGTACTATGGCTACACCCTC. It is translated as CAWSLRGRYYGYTL.